The entry below gives a single T cell receptor beta chain sequence along with its context. The antigen is undetermined. This sample is drawn from a study of PD-1 blockade in classical Hodgkin lymphoma. Study-wide findings and caveats: Relative to healthy donors, newly diagnosed patients reportedly had lower baseline TCR diversity, which was reported as lower still in relapsed/refractory patients. What caused the repertoire differences, perhaps disease activity or prior therapy, remains undefined.

Libraries were prepared by immunoSEQ multiplex PCR; TCRdb keeps only in-frame clonotypes and omits some of them. The sample has 15,000 to 20,000 clones; about 65% are singletons. The time point denotes: cycle 4 day 1 (C4D1), after 6 weeks of nivolumab. Each patient relapsed following autologous stem cell transplantation, and prior brentuximab vedotin exposure differed. Germline V lookup: CDR1 SGDLS, CDR2 YYNGEE. Trimming removed 0 bases from V and 0 bases from J, with 13 bases in between. CDR3 size: 17 residues. The TCR originated in a human donor with classical Hodgkin lymphoma. Sequenced material: peripheral blood mononuclear cells (PBMCs), taken before the fourth cycle of nivolumab. The V call is TRBV9, the J call TRBJ2-1; D unresolved. CDR3 coding DNA: TGTGCCAGCAGCGTAGCTACGGGCGCGAGCTCCTACAATGAGCAGTTCTTC. Its protein product is CASSVATGASSYNEQFF.